The sequence of this T cell receptor (beta chain) was determined in a study of shared clonotypes between healthy human individuals. The authors distributed each subset's genomic DNA evenly over several immunoSEQ plates. TCRdb keeps only in-frame clones here, not all; method: immunoSEQ multiplex PCR. This sample has hundreds of thousands of clones, with roughly 96% found just once. The V end lost 5 bases, the J end lost 2 bases, and 10 bases lay between the germline ends. The CDR3 extends over 13 amino acids. Germline V gene data show CDR1 as SQVTM and CDR2 as ANQGSEA. As defined, naive CD8 cells were CD45RO-negative and positively selected for CCR7, with terminally differentiated effector memory CD45RA+ cells excluded.

Sequencing was performed on naive CD8+ T cells sorted from blood. This chain uses TRBV29-1 with TRBJ2-1; TRBD2 is a possible D gene (6 bases). The TCR was taken from a woman in her thirties in good health. CDR3 nucleotides: TGCAGCGTTTTAGCGGAAGCCTACAATGAGCAGTTCTTC. Protein sequence: CSVLAEAYNEQFF.